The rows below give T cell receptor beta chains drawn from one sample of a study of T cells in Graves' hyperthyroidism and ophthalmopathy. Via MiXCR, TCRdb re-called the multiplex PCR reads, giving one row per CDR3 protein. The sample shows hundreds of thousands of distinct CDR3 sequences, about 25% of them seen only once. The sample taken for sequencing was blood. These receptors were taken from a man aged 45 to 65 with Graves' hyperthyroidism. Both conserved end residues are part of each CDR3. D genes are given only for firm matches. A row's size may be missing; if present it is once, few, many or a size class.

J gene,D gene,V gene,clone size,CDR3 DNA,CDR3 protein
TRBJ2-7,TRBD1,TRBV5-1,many,TGCGCCAGCAGTTGGGGACAGGGGGTAACATCCTACGAGCAGTACTTC,CASSWGQGVTSYEQYF
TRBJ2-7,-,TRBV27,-,TGTGCCAGCAGTTTATCTAGGGGGGACTCCTACGAGCAGTACTTC,CASSLSRGDSYEQYF
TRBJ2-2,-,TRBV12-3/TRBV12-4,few,TGTGCCAGCAAGGACCAGGGTACGGTCTCCGGGGAGCTGTTTTTT,CASKDQGTVSGELFF
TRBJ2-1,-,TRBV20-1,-,TGCAGTGCTAGAGATGATGGGGTCCCGGCCCCGGGGGAGGAGCAGTTCTTC,CSARDDGVPAPGEEQFF
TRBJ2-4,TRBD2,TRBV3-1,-,TGTGCCAGCAGCCAAGACCTAACTAGCGGCAATTCGGACATTCAGTACTTC,CASSQDLTSGNSDIQYF
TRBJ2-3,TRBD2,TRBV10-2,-,TGCGCCAGCAGTGAAGCTAGGCGGGGGAGTGGTACGCAGTATTTT,CASSEARRGSGTQYF
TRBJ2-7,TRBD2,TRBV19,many,TGTGCCAGTAGTCCGAAGGGGAGGGCAATGACCTACGAGCAGTACTTC,CASSPKGRAMTYEQYF
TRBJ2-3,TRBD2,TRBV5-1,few,TGCGCCAGCAGGTCAGCGGGGATCACAGATACGCAGTATTTT,CASRSAGITDTQYF
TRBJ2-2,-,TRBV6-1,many,TGTGCCAGCAGACGTACAGGGAACGGGGAGCTGTTTTTT,CASRRTGNGELFF
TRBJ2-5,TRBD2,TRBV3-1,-,TGTGCCAGCAGCAGGGGACTAGCGGGAGAAGAGACCCAGTACTTC,CASSRGLAGEETQYF